The rows below give T cell receptor beta chains drawn from one sample of a study of blood T cell repertoires in COVID-19. Method: immunoSEQ multiplex PCR; TCRdb's copy keeps in-frame clones and lacks some. The table records 180,000 or so clones, approximately 85% of them present only once. The material sequenced was peripheral blood. The receptors stem from a man aged 55 to 70 who had recovered from COVID-19. The CDR3 runs from the conserved cysteine through the conserved F or W. The order of the fields is J gene, D gene, clone size, V gene, CDR3 DNA, CDR3 protein. D genes are given only for firm matches. The size field is filled for only some rows; it gives once, few, many or a size class.

TRBJ2-7 | TRBD1 | NA | TRBV19 | TGTGCCAGTTCTCAGGGGGCGGGATCCGGGGACGAGCAGTACTTC | CASSQGAGSGDEQYF
TRBJ1-1 | NA | NA | TRBV7-3 | TGTGCCAGCAGCTTAGGGCAGGAAACCACTGAAGCTTTCTTT | CASSLGQETTEAFF
TRBJ1-3 | NA | NA | TRBV30 | TGTGCCTGGGAAAAACTTGGAAACACCATATATTTT | CAWEKLGNTIYF
TRBJ2-1 | TRBD1 | NA | TRBV19 | TGTGCCAGTAGGACGGGGACAGGTTACAATGAGCAGTTCTTC | CASRTGTGYNEQFF
TRBJ1-2 | NA | once | TRBV27 | TGTGCCAGCAGTTTATTGGGGGGAAGCGGCTATGGCTACACCTTC | CASSLLGGSGYGYTF
TRBJ1-6 | TRBD1 | NA | TRBV5-1 | TGCGCCAGCAAAAGCATGCAGGAGGGGGCGAAATCACCCCTCCACTTT | CASKSMQEGAKSPLHF
TRBJ2-7 | TRBD1 | once | TRBV9 | TGTGCCAGCAGCGTGACAGGGGCCTACTCCTACGAGCAGTACTTC | CASSVTGAYSYEQYF
TRBJ1-4 | TRBD1 | NA | TRBV25-1 | TGTGCCAGCACCAAGACAGGGACTAATGAAAAACTGTTTTTT | CASTKTGTNEKLFF
TRBJ2-7 | NA | NA | TRBV18 | TGTGCCAGCTCACCACCCGAGGCCTACGAGCAGTACTTC | CASSPPEAYEQYF
TRBJ1-1 | TRBD1 | NA | TRBV11-3 | TGTGCCAGCAGCTTCGGGGGACAGGCGGGGGACACTGAAGCTTTCTTT | CASSFGGQAGDTEAFF
TRBJ2-3 | TRBD1 | NA | TRBV25-1 | TGTGCCAGCAGTAACAGGGGCCACGGGGCAGATACGCAGTATTTT | CASSNRGHGADTQYF
TRBJ2-2 | NA | NA | TRBV15 | TGTGCCACCAGCGGATACAGGGATACCGGGGAGCTGTTTTTT | CATSGYRDTGELFF
TRBJ1-1 | NA | NA | TRBV6-5 | TGTGCCAGCAGTTCACCGGGACAGAACACTGAAGCTTTCTTT | CASSSPGQNTEAFF
TRBJ1-1 | TRBD1 | NA | TRBV3-1/TRBV3-2 | TGTGCCAGCACCCCGGGACAGGGGGCGTACACTGAAGCTTTCTTT | CASTPGQGAYTEAFF
TRBJ1-3 | NA | NA | TRBV3-1/TRBV3-2 | TGTGCCAGCAGCCAAGTAGGGAGCGGAAACACCATATATTTT | CASSQVGSGNTIYF
TRBJ1-2 | NA | NA | TRBV5-1 | TGCGCCAGCAGCTCCGACCCTAGACAGACAGCTAACTATGGCTACACCTTC | CASSSDPRQTANYGYTF
TRBJ1-5 | NA | NA | TRBV19 | TGTGCCAGTAGTATACAGGTTGATGGCAATCAGCCCCAGCATTTT | CASSIQVDGNQPQHF
TRBJ2-7 | NA | NA | TRBV6-5 | TGTGCCAGCAAGGGGGTTTACTACGAGCAGTACTTC | CASKGVYYEQYF
TRBJ1-4 | NA | NA | TRBV3-1/TRBV3-2 | TGTGCCAGCAGCCAGCAACAGGTCCTTAATGAAAAACTGTTTTTT | CASSQQQVLNEKLFF
TRBJ2-2 | TRBD1 | few | TRBV27 | TGTGCCAGCAGTTTGGGGACAGGAGGCACCGGGGAGCTGTTTTTT | CASSLGTGGTGELFF
TRBJ1-5 | NA | NA | TRBV5-6 | TGTGCCAGCAGCTTCCAGTTCAATCAGCCCCAGCATTTT | CASSFQFNQPQHF
TRBJ2-5 | TRBD2 | NA | TRBV19 | TGTGCCAGTAGTATAGATGGGACTAGCGGGGGGGCACTACAAGAGACCCAGTACTTC | CASSIDGTSGGALQETQYF
TRBJ2-3 | NA | NA | TRBV7-9 | TGTGCCAGCAGCTCTTCAGGGGCGATCACAGATACGCAGTATTTT | CASSSSGAITDTQYF
TRBJ2-5 | TRBD2 | NA | TRBV3-1/TRBV3-2 | TGTGCCAGCAGCCAAGTTGTAGCGGGGGGCCAAGAGACCCAGTACTTC | CASSQVVAGGQETQYF
TRBJ2-1 | NA | NA | TRBV15 | TGTGCCACCAGCAGACCGCGCGGGGCGACCGACTCCTACAATGAGCAGTTCTTC | CATSRPRGATDSYNEQFF
TRBJ1-1 | TRBD1 | NA | TRBV11-2 | TGTGCCAGCAGCTTAGGGCAGGGGGGCACTGAAGCTTTCTTT | CASSLGQGGTEAFF
TRBJ1-2 | NA | NA | TRBV12-3/TRBV12-4 | TGTGCCAGCAGTTTATACCTGGCGGATGGCTACACCTTC | CASSLYLADGYTF
TRBJ2-3 | TRBD2 | NA | TRBV7-6 | TGTGCCAGCAGCTTAGCTAGCGGGGGCCTGGGTAGTACGCAGTATTTT | CASSLASGGLGSTQYF
TRBJ1-2 | NA | NA | TRBV27 | TGTGCCAGCAGCCCAACCCAGATTAAGCCGGGTGGCTACACCTTC | CASSPTQIKPGGYTF
TRBJ2-5 | NA | NA | TRBV18 | TGTGCCAGCTCACCAGACGGGAAGAGAGGGGAGACCCAGTACTTC | CASSPDGKRGETQYF
TRBJ1-3 | NA | NA | TRBV5-1 | TGCGCCAGCAGCCCAACCTCCGGCTCTGGAAACACCATATATTTT | CASSPTSGSGNTIYF
TRBJ1-1 | TRBD1 | few | TRBV7-2 | TGTGCCAGCAGCTCGGCGACAGGGGGCAGGACTGAAGCTTTCTTT | CASSSATGGRTEAFF
TRBJ1-3 | TRBD1 | NA | TRBV6-5 | TGTGCCAGCAGGGCGACAGGGATCTCTGGAAACACCATATATTTT | CASRATGISGNTIYF